A selection of T cell receptor beta chains follows, all from one sample in a study of T cells in Graves' hyperthyroidism and ophthalmopathy. TCRdb fed the multiplex PCR reads into MiXCR, producing one record per CDR3 protein. The repertoire has 600,000 to 700,000 distinct CDR3 sequences, roughly 45% of them found once; the top ten carry approximately 6.8%. Sequenced sample: peripheral blood or thyroid tissue (not recorded which). Receptors originate from an adult man with Graves' disease, either hyperthyroidism or ophthalmopathy (not recorded which). The conserved cysteine and the conserved F or W are not part of the CDR3 here. Each record gives: J gene, V gene, CDR3 protein.

J: TRBJ1-1
V: TRBV11-1
CDR3: GSSVTGIPEAF

J: TRBJ2-5
V: TRBV24-1
CDR3: ATSAGQTQY

J: TRBJ1-1
V: TRBV5-4
CDR3: ASSYRETEAF

J: TRBJ1-1
V: TRBV12-3/TRBV12-4
CDR3: ASRGGNTEAF

J: TRBJ2-7
V: TRBV7-2
CDR3: ASSLSTSGPYEQY

J: TRBJ2-5
V: TRBV7-2
CDR3: ASSLAGTSGGARQETQY

J: TRBJ2-2
V: TRBV7-8
CDR3: ASSLDRELF

J: TRBJ1-1
V: TRBV7-9
CDR3: ASSPVSGSNTEAF

J: TRBJ1-3
V: TRBV14
CDR3: ASSPTGTSSGNTIY

J: TRBJ2-5
V: TRBV15
CDR3: ATSSPGTAETQY

J: TRBJ1-1
V: TRBV11-2
CDR3: ASSLGQGSADTEAF

J: TRBJ1-2
V: TRBV20-1
CDR3: SWRQNYGYT

J: TRBJ1-1
V: TRBV20-1
CDR3: SARGGARSFEAF

J: TRBJ2-6
V: TRBV2
CDR3: ASSDRRPSGANVLT

J: TRBJ2-7
V: TRBV20-1
CDR3: SARYGTSGYEQY

J: TRBJ1-1
V: TRBV29-1
CDR3: SVSAVEAF

J: TRBJ1-1
V: TRBV10-3
CDR3: AIKVGQGYTEAF

J: TRBJ2-5
V: TRBV20-1
CDR3: SARGGSGEETQY